This T cell receptor (beta chain) was documented in a study of OX40 agonist ivuxolimab in advanced cancers. Across the whole study: Hepatocellular carcinoma, melanoma, renal cell or head and neck cancer affected the dose-escalation patients.

Assay used: immunoSEQ multiplex PCR; TCRdb lists only in-frame clones, some missing. The sample shows 48,000 or so clones, nearly 95% of them seen only once. CDR1 is SGHRS, CDR2 YFSETQ, per germline. The CDR3 is 15 residues long. With 2 bases removed from V and 1 base from J, the gap between germline ends came to 12 bases. The receptor was isolated from an adult with an advanced solid tumor such as melanoma, head and neck, liver or kidney cancer. The chain combines TRBV5-1 with TRBJ1-1; a weak D match, TRBD1 (5 bases). Sequenced material: CD4+ or CD8+ T cells sorted from blood, taken in a trial of the OX40 agonist ivuxolimab. CDR3 in amino acids: CASSLRDGTNTEAFF. The CDR3 DNA reads as TGCGCCAGCAGCTTACGGGACGGCACGAACACTGAAGCTTTCTTT.